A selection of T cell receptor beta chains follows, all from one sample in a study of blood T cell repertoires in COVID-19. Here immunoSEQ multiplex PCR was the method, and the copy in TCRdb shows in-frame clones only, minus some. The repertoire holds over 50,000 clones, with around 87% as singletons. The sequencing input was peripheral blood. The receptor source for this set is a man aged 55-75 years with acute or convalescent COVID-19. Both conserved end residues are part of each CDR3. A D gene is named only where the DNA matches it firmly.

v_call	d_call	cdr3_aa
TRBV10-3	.	CAISESEGGRDTQYF
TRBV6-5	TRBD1	CASSPTGTGGDGYTF
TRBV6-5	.	CASRAGGATEAFF
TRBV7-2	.	CASSIVGGGGTEAFF
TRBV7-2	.	CASSSGGGRRTGELFF
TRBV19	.	CASEAENTEAFF
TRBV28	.	CASSPNGRGQSDTQYF
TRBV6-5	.	CAADRTFYEQYF
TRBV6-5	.	CASSPGGDTEAFF
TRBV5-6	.	CASSLGGRTDGYTF
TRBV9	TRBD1	CASSPQGTVNTEAFF
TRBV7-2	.	CASSLTGEPFETQYF
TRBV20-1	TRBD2	CSASMLAGNTDTQYF
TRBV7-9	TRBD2	CASSLGTGGQTYEQYF
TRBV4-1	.	CASSGRTEGTEAFF
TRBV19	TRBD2	CASSIGAGGTYEQYF
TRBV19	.	CASTPDRGGQYGYTF
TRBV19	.	CASSMRAGRSAHTEAFF
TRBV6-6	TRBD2	CASSYRASGGYEQYF
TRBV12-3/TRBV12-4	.	CASSKNRVGYTF
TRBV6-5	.	CASSYDRNYGYTF
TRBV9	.	CASSVSPDGNYGYTF
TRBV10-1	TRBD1	CASSAGQGHTEAFF
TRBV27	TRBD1	CASATGENEQYF
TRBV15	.	CATSRMPGHAYEQYF